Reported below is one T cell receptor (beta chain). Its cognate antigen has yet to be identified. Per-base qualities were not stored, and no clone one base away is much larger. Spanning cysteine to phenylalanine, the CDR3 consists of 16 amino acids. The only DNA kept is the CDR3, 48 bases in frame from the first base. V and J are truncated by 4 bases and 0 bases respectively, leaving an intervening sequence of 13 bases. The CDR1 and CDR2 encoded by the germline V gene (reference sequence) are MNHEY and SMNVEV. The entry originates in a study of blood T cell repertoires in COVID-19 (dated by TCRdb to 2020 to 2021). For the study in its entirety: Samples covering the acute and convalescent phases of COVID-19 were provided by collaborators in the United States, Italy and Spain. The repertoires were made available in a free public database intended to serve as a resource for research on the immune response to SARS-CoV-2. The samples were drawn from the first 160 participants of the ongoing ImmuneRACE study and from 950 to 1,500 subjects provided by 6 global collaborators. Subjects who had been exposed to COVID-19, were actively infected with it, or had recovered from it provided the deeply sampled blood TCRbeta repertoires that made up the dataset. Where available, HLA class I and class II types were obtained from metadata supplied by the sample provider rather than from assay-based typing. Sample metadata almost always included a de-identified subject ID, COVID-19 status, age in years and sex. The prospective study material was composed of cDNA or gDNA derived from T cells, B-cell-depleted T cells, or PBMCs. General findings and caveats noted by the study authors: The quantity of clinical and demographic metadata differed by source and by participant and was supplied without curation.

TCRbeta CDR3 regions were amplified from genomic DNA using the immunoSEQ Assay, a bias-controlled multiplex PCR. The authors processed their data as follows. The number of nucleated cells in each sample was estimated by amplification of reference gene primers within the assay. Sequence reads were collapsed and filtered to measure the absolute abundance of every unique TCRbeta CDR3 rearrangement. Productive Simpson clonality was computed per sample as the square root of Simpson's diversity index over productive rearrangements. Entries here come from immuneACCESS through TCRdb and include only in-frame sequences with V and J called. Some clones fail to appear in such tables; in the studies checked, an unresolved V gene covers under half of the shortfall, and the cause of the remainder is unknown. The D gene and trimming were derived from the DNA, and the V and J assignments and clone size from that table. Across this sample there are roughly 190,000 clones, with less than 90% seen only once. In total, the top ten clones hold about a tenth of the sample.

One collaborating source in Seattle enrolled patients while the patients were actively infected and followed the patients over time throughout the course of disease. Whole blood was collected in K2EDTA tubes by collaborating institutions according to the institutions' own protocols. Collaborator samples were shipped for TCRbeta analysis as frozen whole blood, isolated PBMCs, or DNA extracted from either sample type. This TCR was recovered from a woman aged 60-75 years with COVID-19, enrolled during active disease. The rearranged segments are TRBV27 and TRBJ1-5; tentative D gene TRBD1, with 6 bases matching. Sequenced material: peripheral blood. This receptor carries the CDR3 CASSSRQGISNQPQHF. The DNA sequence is TGTGCCAGCAGTTCTCGGCAGGGGATTAGCAATCAGCCCCAGCATTTT.